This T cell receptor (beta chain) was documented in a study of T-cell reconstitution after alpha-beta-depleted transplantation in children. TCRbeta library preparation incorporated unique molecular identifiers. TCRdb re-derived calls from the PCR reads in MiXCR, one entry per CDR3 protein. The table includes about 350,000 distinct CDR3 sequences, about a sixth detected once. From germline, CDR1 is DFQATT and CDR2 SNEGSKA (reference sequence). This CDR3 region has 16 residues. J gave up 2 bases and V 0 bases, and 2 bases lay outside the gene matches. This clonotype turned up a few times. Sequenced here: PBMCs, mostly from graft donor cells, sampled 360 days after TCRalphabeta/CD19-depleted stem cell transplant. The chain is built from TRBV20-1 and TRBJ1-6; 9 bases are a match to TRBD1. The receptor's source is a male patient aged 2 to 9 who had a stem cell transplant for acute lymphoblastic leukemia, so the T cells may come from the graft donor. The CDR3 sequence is CSARDGTGPYNSPLHF. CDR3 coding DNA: TGCAGTGCTAGAGATGGGACAGGGCCCTATAATTCACCCCTCCACTTT.